This T cell receptor beta chain was obtained from a study of blood T cell repertoires in COVID-19. Here immunoSEQ multiplex PCR was the method, and the copy in TCRdb shows in-frame clones only, minus some. The sample shows around 94,000 clones, 70% to 90% of them seen only once. The germline gives CDR1 MNHEY, CDR2 SMNVEV (reference sequence). Trimming shortened V by 8 bases and J by 7 bases, and 18 bases separated the two germline ends. The CDR3 is made up of 13 amino acids. This receptor was identified in a man aged 35-49 years with active or convalescent COVID-19. This chain uses TRBV27 with TRBJ2-7, with a weak D call TRBD1 (5 bases). Input material: peripheral blood. CDR3 protein: CASGRALPDEQYF. The CDR3, as DNA: TGTGCCAGCGGCAGGGCCCTCCCGGATGAGCAGTACTTC.